The 13 T cell receptor beta chains given below trace back to one sample, sequenced in a study of human CD8 memory T cell subsets (TCRdb year 2020). The sequencer listed for this sample is NextSeq 550. A Human TCR Profiling Kit was used to prepare UMI-labeled 5' RACE TCRbeta libraries. The reads underwent TCRdb reprocessing, giving one record for each CDR3 protein sequence and no DNA. The sample table on file contains about 6,700 distinct CDR3 sequences. Of the sample, roughly 22% is held by the ten largest clones. Sequencing used CD8+ stem-like memory T cells (TSCM and TCM) sorted from PBMCs. The meaning of the sample's cell subset or site label: stem-like memory CD8 T cells (TSTEM), CCR7+ PD-1- TIGIT-. These receptors came from a human donor in good health.

Measured by frequency, this clonotype is large. The chain carries TRBV9 and TRBJ2-7; the D gene TCRdb calls, TRBD1, cannot be checked with no DNA. Germline CDR1 and CDR2: SGDLS and YYNGEE. This CDR3 is 14 amino acids long. This chain's CDR3 is CASSVEDRGTEQYF.

This clonotype counts as medium-sized by frequency. The chain is built from TRBV6-6 and TRBJ2-1. The CDR3 totals 11 residues. Germline loops: CDR1 MNHNY, CDR2 SVGAGI (reference sequence). CDR3 in amino acids: CASSYSGHPFF.

Measured by frequency, this clonotype is medium-sized (0.01 to 0.1%). The rearrangement links TRBV5-1 to TRBJ2-7; TCRdb lists TRBD1, though no DNA is available to test this call. In germline, CDR1 is SGHRS, CDR2 YFSETQ. The CDR3 runs 15 residues. Here the CDR3 reads CASSLVDRASDEQYF.

The chain has TRBV20-1 and TRBJ1-2. The CDR3 is 12 amino acids. CDR1 is DFQATT and CDR2 is SNEGSKA in the germline V gene (reference sequence). The chain's CDR3 is CSARNRDYGYTF.

The rearrangement joins TRBV29-1 to TRBJ2-1; without DNA, the TCRdb call of TRBD1 cannot be checked. Germline CDR1 and CDR2: SQVTM and ANQGSEA. There are 14 residues in the CDR3. The CDR3 spells CSVDPARGSNEQFF.

J is TRBJ2-1 and V is TRBV5-1; the TRBD2 assignment by TCRdb is unverifiable without DNA. Germline lookup yields CDR1 SGHRS and CDR2 YFSETQ. This CDR3 is built from 15 residues. The CDR3 sequence: CASNLVHPVYNEQFF.

The rearrangement joins TRBV28 to TRBJ2-5; TCRdb's assignment of TRBD1 cannot be checked, as there is no DNA. Germline values: CDR1 MDHEN, CDR2 SYDVKM. CDR3 length equals 15 residues. CDR3 region: CASSRRDTRQETQYF.

This clonotype is deemed medium-sized (0.01 to 0.1%) by its frequency. The chain joins TRBV29-1 to TRBJ2-7; the D call of TRBD1 rests on TCRdb alone, since no DNA is present to check it. From germline, CDR1 is SQVTM and CDR2 ANQGSEA. The CDR3 loop spans 13 amino acids. This CDR3 is CSAIGGLTYEQYF.

The V and J genes are TRBV6-5 and TRBJ2-1; checking the TCRdb D call of TRBD1 is not possible without DNA. This CDR3 is built from 19 residues. Germline CDR1 and CDR2: MNHEY and SVGAGI. CDR3 residues: CASSSTVVGQGSSYNEQFF.

The chain is built from TRBV6-4 and TRBJ2-2; without DNA, the TCRdb call of TRBD1 cannot be checked. From germline, CDR1 is MRHNA and CDR2 SNTAGT. The CDR3 has 14 amino acids. The CDR3 spells CASRGQGGTGELFF.

The chain joins TRBV30 to TRBJ1-1. This CDR3 is built from 12 residues. Germline V gene sequence: CDR1 GTSNPN, CDR2 SVGIG (reference sequence). The CDR3 reads CAWSGDDSEAFF.

The rearrangement uses TRBV10-3 and TRBJ1-4. CDR1 is ENHRY, CDR2 SYGVKD, per germline. The CDR3 runs to 16 residues. Here the CDR3 reads CAISDRDGLSNEKLFF.

This chain connects TRBV12-3 or TRBV12-4 to TRBJ2-7. The CDR3 sequence is 15 residues long. CDR3 protein: CASSSRPDLMGEQYF.